This T cell receptor (beta chain) emerged from a study of human T cells and chemical hapten exposure. Whole-study context: Diphenylcyclopropenone doses were given weekly to the scalps of patients across the roughly 24-week study.

Time point denoted: patch test 1, 2 weeks after DPC sensitization. Treatment here: therapeutic diphenylcyclopropenone sensitization with weekly scalp DPC. V was shortened by 2 bases and J by 9 bases, with 10 bases between the two germline ends. Germline loops: CDR1 GTSNPN, CDR2 SVGIG (reference sequence). The CDR3 covers 11 residues. Unique molecular identifiers were attached to individual cDNA molecules during library preparation. TCRdb reanalysed the RACE reads using MiXCR and keeps one entry per CDR3 protein. The sample consists of approximately 100,000 distinct CDR3 sequences, 9.5% to 12% of them appearing once. This clonotype showed up just a few times. Its matching antigen is unknown. Study results and limitations: The study found that DPC sensitization did not change TCRs above 1 in 1000 frequency. Donors were affected by alopecia, so their immune reaction might vary from that of healthy individuals.

The chain uses TRBV30 and TRBJ2-5; a possible D gene is TRBD1 (6 bases). This sample comprised whole blood, obtained in connection with sensitization to the hapten diphenylcyclopropenone (DPC). This TCR derives from a woman aged 40-49 years with alopecia areata. Some clones in this sample may be carry-over from other donors' samples. The CDR3 protein is CAWSIGTPQYF. The CDR3 nucleotides are TGTGCCTGGAGTATAGGGACACCCCAGTACTTC.